A single sample gave rise to the 15 T cell receptor beta chains below, sequenced in a study of T cells in Graves' hyperthyroidism and ophthalmopathy. Amplified regions were TCR beta CDR3 sequences from RNA transcripts. TCR CDR3 regions were first amplified by RT-PCR with HTBI primers. TCRdb reanalysed the multiplex PCR reads using MiXCR and keeps one entry per CDR3 protein. The sample yields some 600,000 distinct CDR3 sequences, more than 45% seen once. What was sequenced was peripheral blood or thyroid tissue (not recorded which). These receptor sequences come from a woman younger than 30 with Graves' hyperthyroidism.

To note about this clonotype: A much larger clone differs by one base, so this may be a read error. This chain links TRBV7-9 with TRBJ1-4, with TRBD1 as a possible D gene (5 bases). Germline CDR1 SEHNR, CDR2 FQNEAQ (reference sequence). The length of the CDR3 is 15 residues. CDR3 sequence (DNA): TGTGCCAGCAGCTCGGACACGGATCATAATGAAAAACTGCTTTTT. Protein sequence: CASSSDTDHNEKLLF.

This clonotype was seen at least ten times. The V gene is TRBV7-9, the J gene TRBJ1-6; D is unclear. V was pared by 2 bases and J by 6 bases, with 5 bases between. This CDR3 is 13 amino acids long. CDR1 and CDR2 (germline): SEHNR, FQNEAQ (reference sequence). CDR3 sequence (DNA): TGTGCCAGCAGCTTACTCGGTAATTCACCCCTCCACTTT. The encoded protein is CASSLLGNSPLHF.

This clonotype turned up a few times. The chain carries TRBV24-1 and TRBJ2-3; no reliable D call. The CDR3 extends over 12 amino acids. V lost 5 bases, J lost 6 bases, and 8 bases lay in between. Germline V gene lookup returns CDR1 KGHDR and CDR2 SFDVKD. The CDR3 spells CATSVSGDTQYF. CDR3 sequence (DNA): TGTGCCACCAGTGTATCCGGGGATACGCAGTATTTT.

The sample holds many counts of this clonotype. The J gene is TRBJ1-2, the V gene TRBV29-1; D not certain. V was clipped by 7 bases and J by 1 base, with 7 bases between them. Germline CDR1 SQVTM, CDR2 ANQGSEA. The CDR3 extends over 11 amino acids. CDR3 protein: CSGEGNYGYTF. The CDR3 nucleotides are TGCAGCGGGGAGGGTAACTATGGCTACACCTTC.

The gene calls are TRBV6-6 and TRBJ2-7, with TRBD2 identical over 9 bases. In germline, CDR1 is MNHNY, CDR2 SVGAGI (reference sequence). V lost 7 bases, J lost 9 bases, and 13 bases stayed unmatched. CDR3 length: 14 residues. This chain's CDR3 is CASTQRASGIGQYF. The CDR3, as DNA: TGTGCCAGCACCCAAAGGGCTAGCGGGATTGGGCAGTACTTC.

The rearrangement uses TRBV7-9 and TRBJ1-1; 10 bases map to TRBD1. The CDR3 loop spans 15 amino acids. V trimming: 3 bases; J trimming: 6 bases; junction bases outside the gene matches: 7. The germline gives CDR1 SEHNR, CDR2 FQNEAQ (reference sequence). The CDR3 DNA follows: TGTGCCAGCAGCTTCCTGACAGGGGGCGCACCTGAAGCTTTCTTT. Translating gives CASSFLTGGAPEAFF.

The chain is built from TRBV11-1 and TRBJ1-4; 8 bases agree with TRBD1. The germline CDR1 and CDR2 sequences are SGHAT and FQDESV (reference sequence). V lost 3 bases and J lost 4; bases outside the gene matches: 4. This CDR3 contains 15 residues. The chain's CDR3 is CASSLGGQDNEKLFF. The CDR3 coding sequence is TGTGCCAGCAGCTTGGGGGGACAGGATAATGAAAAACTGTTTTTT.

The chain recombines TRBV9 with TRBJ2-3; D remains ambiguous. Trimming stripped 3 bases from V and 2 bases from J, with 4 bases between. CDR1 and CDR2 (germline): SGDLS, YYNGEE. The CDR3 consists of 12 residues. CDR3 amino acids: CASSALTDTQYF. The CDR3 DNA is TGTGCCAGCAGCGCCCTCACAGATACGCAGTATTTT.

The table lists this clonotype with a few counts. V is TRBV20-1 and J is TRBJ1-5; D not resolved. Trimming removed 5 bases at V and 0 bases at J, with 5 bases between. CDR3 size: 12 residues. Per the germline V gene, CDR1 is DFQATT and CDR2 is SNEGSKA (reference sequence). The CDR3 spells CSAQSSNQPQHF. DNA of the CDR3: TGCAGTGCTCAAAGTAGCAATCAGCCCCAGCATTTT.

The chain combines TRBV7-2 with TRBJ2-5, with D perhaps TRBD2 (6 bases). The germline CDR1 and CDR2 sequences are SGHTA and FQGNSA. The CDR3 is 13 residues long. Trimming shortened V by 1 base and J by 7 bases, and 10 bases separated the two germline ends. The CDR3 DNA is TGTGCCAGCAGCTTAGACGAGGGACTGACCCAGTACTTC. Its translation: CASSLDEGLTQYF.

V is TRBV7-2 and J is TRBJ1-5, with 11 nucleotides matching TRBD1. The J segment lost 5 bases and the V segment lost 6 bases, leaving 18 bases of the junction unmatched. Per the germline V gene, CDR1 is SGHTA and CDR2 is FQGNSA. This CDR3 comprises 19 residues. The CDR3 DNA reads TGTGCCAGCAGTTTTGCTCCCTTGGACAGGGGGCAAAGGGATCAGCCCCAGCATTTT. It translates to CASSFAPLDRGQRDQPQHF.

Many counts were recorded for this clonotype. CDR3 in amino acids: CASKRGNQPQHF. The CDR3 DNA reads TGTGCCAGCAAGCGGGGGAATCAGCCCCAGCATTTT. V is TRBV2 and J is TRBJ1-5; possible D gene TRBD1, 5 bases. The CDR3 runs 12 residues. Germline V CDR1 and CDR2: SNHLY, FYNNEI. V lost 7 bases and J 4 bases, leaving 8 bases between the germline ends.

About this clonotype: A read error is possible here, since a much larger clone lies one base away. The chain couples TRBV24-1 to TRBJ1-1; the D is unclear. CDR3 length equals 13 residues. Germline lookup yields CDR1 KGHDR and CDR2 SFDVKD. Trimming shortened V by 5 bases and J by 4 bases, and 10 bases separated the two germline ends. The CDR3 reads CATSGGGSTEAFF. The CDR3 DNA reads TGTGCCACCAGTGGCGGCGGGAGCACTGAAGCTTTCTTT.

This clonotype was found many times. The J gene is TRBJ1-2, the V gene TRBV29-1; D is uncertain. Germline loops: CDR1 SQVTM, CDR2 ANQGSEA. V dropped 8 bases and J dropped 10 bases, with 17 bases sitting between them. The CDR3 totals 11 residues. The CDR3 DNA reads TGCAGCACGAATTCCGCAGACCACTACACCTTC. This sequence encodes CSTNSADHYTF. Supplemented by reference TRBV29-1 and TRBJ1-2, the full variable domain reads SAVISQKPSRDICQRGTSLTIQCQVDSQVTMMFWYRQQPGQSLTLIATANQGSEATYESGFVIDKFPISRPNLTFSTLTVSNMSPEDSSIYLCSTNSADHYTFGSGTRLTVV.

This chain joins TRBV7-2 and TRBJ2-3; 8 bases fit TRBD1. Trimming removed 4 bases from V and 1 base from J; junction bases left unmatched: 7. The CDR3 spans 16 residues. Germline V gives CDR1 SGHTA, CDR2 FQGNSA. The CDR3 bases are TGTGCCAGCAGCTCTAGACAGGGGTTGGGCACAGATACGCAGTATTTT. This translates into CASSSRQGLGTDTQYF.